This T cell receptor beta chain was obtained from a study of blood T cell repertoires in COVID-19. Study-wide background: Specimens from acute and convalescent COVID-19 originated in the United States, Italy and Spain. From T cells, B-cell-depleted T cells, or PBMCs came the material, which was cDNA or gDNA.

Germline V CDR1 and CDR2: SGHRS, YFSETQ. V was pared by 0 bases and J by 4 bases, with 8 bases between. The CDR3 is 13 amino acids. Authors' data handling: Amplification with reference gene primers provided the estimates of nucleated cell counts. Libraries were prepared by immunoSEQ multiplex PCR; TCRdb keeps only in-frame clonotypes and omits some of them. For V, J and clone size, that table is used; D and trimming come from the DNA. The data contain roughly 130,000 clones, under 85% of them seen just once; the ten biggest clones take up more than 9.5%. Sequenced: peripheral blood. The sequence came from a man between 35 and 55 years old with active or convalescent COVID-19. The rearrangement joins TRBV5-1 to TRBJ2-7; D gene uncertain. DNA of the CDR3: TGCGCCAGCAGCTTGGCTGGTGAGTACGAGCAGTACTTC. Translated: CASSLAGEYEQYF.